This TCR beta chain came from a study of blood T cell repertoires in COVID-19. In the study overall: Donors in the United States, Italy and Spain gave samples during acute or convalescent COVID-19. From T cells, B-cell-depleted T cells, or PBMCs came the material, which was cDNA or gDNA.

Profiling relied on immunoSEQ multiplex PCR, and the TCRdb table lists in-frame clones only, not all of them. The repertoire holds about 140,000 clones, with 80% as singletons. CDR1 is ENHRY, CDR2 SYGVKD, per germline. This CDR3 has 14 residues. V lost 5 bases and J 2 bases, leaving 9 bases between the germline ends. Sequenced input: peripheral blood. The clonotype comes from a man between 65 and 79 years old who had recovered from COVID-19. This chain links TRBV10-3 with TRBJ2-2; a possible D gene is TRBD1 (6 bases). CDR3 sequence (DNA): TGTGCCATCAGTCCAGGGGATAACACCGGGGAGCTGTTTTTT. Amino acid sequence: CAISPGDNTGELFF.